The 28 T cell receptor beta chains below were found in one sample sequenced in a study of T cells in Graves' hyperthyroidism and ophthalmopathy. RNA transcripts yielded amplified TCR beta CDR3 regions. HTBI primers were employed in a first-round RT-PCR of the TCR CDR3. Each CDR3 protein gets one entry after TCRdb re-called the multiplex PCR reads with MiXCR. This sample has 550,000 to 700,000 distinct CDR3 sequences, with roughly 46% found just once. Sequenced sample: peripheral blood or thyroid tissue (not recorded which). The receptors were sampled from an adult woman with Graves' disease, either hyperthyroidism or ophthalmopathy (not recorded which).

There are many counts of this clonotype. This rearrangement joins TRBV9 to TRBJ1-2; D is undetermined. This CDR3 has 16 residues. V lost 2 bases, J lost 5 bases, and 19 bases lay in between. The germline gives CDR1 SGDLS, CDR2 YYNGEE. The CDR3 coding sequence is TGTGCCAGCAGCGTTAAAGTTGCCGATTCTAGGTATGGCTACACCTTC. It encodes CASSVKVADSRYGYTF.

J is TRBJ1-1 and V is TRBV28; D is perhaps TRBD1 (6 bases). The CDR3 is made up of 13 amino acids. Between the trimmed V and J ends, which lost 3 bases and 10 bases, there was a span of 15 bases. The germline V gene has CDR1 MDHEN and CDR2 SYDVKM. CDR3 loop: CASSLILTGRAFF. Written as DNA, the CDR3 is TGTGCCAGCAGTTTGATACTGACAGGCCGAGCTTTCTTT.

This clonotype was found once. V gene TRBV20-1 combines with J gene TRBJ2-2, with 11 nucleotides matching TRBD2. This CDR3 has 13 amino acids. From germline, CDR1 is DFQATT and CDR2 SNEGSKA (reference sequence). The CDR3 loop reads CRVTSGSIGELFF. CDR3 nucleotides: TGCAGGGTTACTAGCGGGAGTATAGGGGAGCTGTTTTTT.

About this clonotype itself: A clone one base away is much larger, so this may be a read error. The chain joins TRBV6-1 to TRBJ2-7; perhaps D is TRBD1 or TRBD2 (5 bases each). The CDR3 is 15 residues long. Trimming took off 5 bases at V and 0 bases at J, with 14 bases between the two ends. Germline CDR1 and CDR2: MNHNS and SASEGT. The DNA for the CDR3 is TGTGCCAGCAGTCTCGGGGCCCCGAGCTCCTACGAGCAGTACTTC. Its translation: CASSLGAPSSYEQYF.

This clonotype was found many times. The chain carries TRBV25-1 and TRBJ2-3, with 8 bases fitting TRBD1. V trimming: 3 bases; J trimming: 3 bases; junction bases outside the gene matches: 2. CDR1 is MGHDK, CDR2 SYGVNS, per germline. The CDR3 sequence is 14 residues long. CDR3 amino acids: CASSDWTGTDTQYF. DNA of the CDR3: TGTGCCAGCAGTGACTGGACAGGGACAGATACGCAGTATTTT.

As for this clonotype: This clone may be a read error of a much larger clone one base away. The CDR3 here is CASSPGTTGTQYF. The CDR3 DNA reads as TGTGCCAGCAGTCCGGGGACGACGGGGACCCAGTACTTC. The chain links TRBV28 to TRBJ2-5; either TRBD1 or TRBD2 may fit D (5 bases each). The CDR3 is made up of 13 amino acids. Germline lookup yields CDR1 MDHEN and CDR2 SYDVKM. The germline V and J ends were trimmed by 5 bases and 7 bases, with 14 bases remaining between them. Full variable domain (missing parts from reference TRBV28 and TRBJ2-5): DVKVTQSSRYLVKRTGEKVFLECVQDMDHENMFWYRQDPGLGLRLIYFSYDVKMKEKGDIPEGYSVSREKKERFSLILESASTNQTSMYLCASSPGTTGTQYFGPGTRLLVL.

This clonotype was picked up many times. The CDR3 sequence: CASSSADTEAFF. In nucleotides, the CDR3 is TGTGCCAGCAGCTCGGCGGACACTGAAGCTTTCTTT. V gene TRBV11-2 combines with J gene TRBJ1-1; D gene uncertain. This CDR3 comprises 12 residues. The V gene's germline CDR1 is SGHAT and CDR2 FQNNGV. V lost 4 bases and J 3 bases, leaving 6 bases between the germline ends.

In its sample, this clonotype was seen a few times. CDR3 region: CASSQDITGSGTSGTTYF. CDR3 nucleotide sequence: TGTGCCAGCAGCCAAGACATAACAGGCTCCGGTACTAGCGGGACTACCTACTTC. The rearrangement uses TRBV3-1 and TRBJ2-5, with 10 nucleotides matching TRBD2. The CDR3 has 18 residues. Germline CDR1 LGHDT, CDR2 YNNKEL (reference sequence). With 0 bases clipped from V and 14 bases from J, the junction kept 21 bases outside the gene matches.

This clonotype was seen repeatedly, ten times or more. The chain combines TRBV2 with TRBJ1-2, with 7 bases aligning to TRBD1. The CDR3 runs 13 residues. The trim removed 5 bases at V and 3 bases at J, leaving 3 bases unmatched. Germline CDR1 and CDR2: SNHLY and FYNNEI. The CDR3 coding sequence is TGTGCCAGCAGTATCGACAGGGACTATGGCTACACCTTC. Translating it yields CASSIDRDYGYTF.

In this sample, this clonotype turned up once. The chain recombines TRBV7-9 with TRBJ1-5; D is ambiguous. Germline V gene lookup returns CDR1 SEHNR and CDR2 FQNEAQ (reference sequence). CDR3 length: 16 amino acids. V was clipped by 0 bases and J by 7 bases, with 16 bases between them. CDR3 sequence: CASSLAPAEGQQPQHF. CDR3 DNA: TGTGCCAGCAGCTTAGCCCCGGCGGAGGGCCAGCAGCCCCAGCATTTT.

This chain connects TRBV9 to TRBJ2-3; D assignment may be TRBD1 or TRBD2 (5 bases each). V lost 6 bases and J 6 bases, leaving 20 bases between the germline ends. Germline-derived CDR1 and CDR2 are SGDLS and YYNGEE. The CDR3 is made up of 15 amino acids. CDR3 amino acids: CASTVTGHRSDTQYF. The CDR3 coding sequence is TGTGCCAGCACCGTGACGGGGCACCGGTCGGATACGCAGTATTTT.

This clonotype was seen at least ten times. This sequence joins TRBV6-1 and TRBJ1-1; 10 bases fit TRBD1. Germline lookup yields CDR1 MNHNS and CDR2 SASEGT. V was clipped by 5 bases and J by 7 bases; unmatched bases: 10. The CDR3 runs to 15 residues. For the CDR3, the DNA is TGTGCCAGCAGTCAAAAGGACAGGGGGTCAGGTGAAGCTTTCTTT. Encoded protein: CASSQKDRGSGEAFF.

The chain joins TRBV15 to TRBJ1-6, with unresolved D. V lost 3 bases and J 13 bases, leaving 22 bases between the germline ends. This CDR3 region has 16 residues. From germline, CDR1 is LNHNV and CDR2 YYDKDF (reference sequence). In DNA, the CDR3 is TGTGCCACCAGCAGTGAACATGGACCCTCATTATCGCCCCTCCACTTT. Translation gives CATSSEHGPSLSPLHF.

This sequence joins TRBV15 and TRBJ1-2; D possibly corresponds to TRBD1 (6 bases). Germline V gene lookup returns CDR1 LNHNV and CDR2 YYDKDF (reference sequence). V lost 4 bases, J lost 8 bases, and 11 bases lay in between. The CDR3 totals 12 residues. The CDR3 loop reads CATSTGASGYTF. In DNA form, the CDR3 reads TGTGCCACCAGCACAGGGGCGAGCGGCTACACCTTC.

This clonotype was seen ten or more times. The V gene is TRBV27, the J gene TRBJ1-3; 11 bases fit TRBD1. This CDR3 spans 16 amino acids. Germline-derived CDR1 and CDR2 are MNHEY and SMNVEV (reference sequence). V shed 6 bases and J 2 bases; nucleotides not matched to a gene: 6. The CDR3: CASREQDRGPGNTIYF. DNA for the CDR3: TGTGCCAGCAGGGAACAGGACAGGGGGCCTGGAAACACCATATATTTT.

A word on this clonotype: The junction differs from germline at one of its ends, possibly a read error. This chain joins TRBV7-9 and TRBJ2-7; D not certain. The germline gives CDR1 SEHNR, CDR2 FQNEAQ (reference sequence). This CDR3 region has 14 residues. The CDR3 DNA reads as TGTGCCAGTAGTCCGGCTCTCCATTCCTACGAGCAGCACTTC. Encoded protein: CASSPALHSYEQHF.

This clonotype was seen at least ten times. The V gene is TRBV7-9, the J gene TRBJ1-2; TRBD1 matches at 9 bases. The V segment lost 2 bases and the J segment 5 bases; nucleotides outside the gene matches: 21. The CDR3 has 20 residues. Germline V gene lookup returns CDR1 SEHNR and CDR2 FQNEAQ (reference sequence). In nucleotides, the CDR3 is TGTGCCAGCAGCTTAAAGGGGACAGGGAAGGAGGATCATAGGGGGTATGGCTACACCTTC. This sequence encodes CASSLKGTGKEDHRGYGYTF.

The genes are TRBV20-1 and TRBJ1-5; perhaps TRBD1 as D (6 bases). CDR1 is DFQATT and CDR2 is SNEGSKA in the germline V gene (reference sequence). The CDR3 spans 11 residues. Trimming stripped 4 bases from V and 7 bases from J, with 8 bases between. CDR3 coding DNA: TGCAGTGCTAAGGGGGGACAGCCCCAGCATTTT. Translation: CSAKGGQPQHF.

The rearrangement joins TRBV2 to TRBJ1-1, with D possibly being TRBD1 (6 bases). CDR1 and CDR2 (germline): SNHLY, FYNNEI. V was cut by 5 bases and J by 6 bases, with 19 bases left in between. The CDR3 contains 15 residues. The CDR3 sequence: CASSSPGHKEPEAFF. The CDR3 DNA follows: TGTGCCAGCAGTTCCCCGGGACATAAAGAACCTGAAGCTTTCTTT.

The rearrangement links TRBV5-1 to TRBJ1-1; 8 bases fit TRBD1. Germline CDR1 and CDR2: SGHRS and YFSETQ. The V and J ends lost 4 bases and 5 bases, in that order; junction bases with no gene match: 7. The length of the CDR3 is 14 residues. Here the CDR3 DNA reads TGCGCCAGCAGCCCAAGACAGGGGAGAACTGAAGCTTTCTTT. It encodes CASSPRQGRTEAFF.

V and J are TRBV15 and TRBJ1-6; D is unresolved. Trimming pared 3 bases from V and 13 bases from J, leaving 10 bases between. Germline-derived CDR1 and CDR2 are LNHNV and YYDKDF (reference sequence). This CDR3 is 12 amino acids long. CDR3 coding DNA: TGTGCCACCAGCAGGGCTGGAGTTCCCCTCCACTTT. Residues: CATSRAGVPLHF.

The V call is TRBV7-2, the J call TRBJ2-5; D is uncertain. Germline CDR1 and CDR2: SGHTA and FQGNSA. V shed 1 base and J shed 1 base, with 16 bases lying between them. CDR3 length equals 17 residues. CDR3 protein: CASSLGSAGSGQETQYF. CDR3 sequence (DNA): TGTGCCAGCAGCTTAGGGTCTGCAGGCTCCGGCCAAGAGACCCAGTACTTC.

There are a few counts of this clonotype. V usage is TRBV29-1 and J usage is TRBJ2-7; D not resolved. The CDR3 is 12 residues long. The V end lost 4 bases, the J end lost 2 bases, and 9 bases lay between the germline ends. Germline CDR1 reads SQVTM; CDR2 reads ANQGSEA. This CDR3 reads CSVGVDTYEQYF. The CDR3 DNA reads TGCAGCGTTGGGGTGGATACCTACGAGCAGTACTTC.

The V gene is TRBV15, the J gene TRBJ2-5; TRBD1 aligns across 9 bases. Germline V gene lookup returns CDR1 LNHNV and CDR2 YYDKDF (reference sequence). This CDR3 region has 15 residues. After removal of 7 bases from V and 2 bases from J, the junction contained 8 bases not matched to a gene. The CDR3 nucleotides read TGTGCCACCAAAGAGGCCGGGACAGGGCAAGAGACCCAGTACTTC. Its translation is CATKEAGTGQETQYF.

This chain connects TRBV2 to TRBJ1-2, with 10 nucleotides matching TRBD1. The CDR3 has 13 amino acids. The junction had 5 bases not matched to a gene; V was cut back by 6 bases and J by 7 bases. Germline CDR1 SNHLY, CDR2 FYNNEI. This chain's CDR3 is CASRTGGGRGYTF. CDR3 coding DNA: TGTGCCAGCAGGACAGGGGGCGGTCGTGGCTACACCTTC.

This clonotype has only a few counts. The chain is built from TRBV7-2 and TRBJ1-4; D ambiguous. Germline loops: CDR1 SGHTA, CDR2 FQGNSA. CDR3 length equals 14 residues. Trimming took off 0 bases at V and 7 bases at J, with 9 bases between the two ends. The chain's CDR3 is CASSLALSAEKLFF. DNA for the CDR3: TGTGCCAGCAGCTTAGCTCTGTCGGCTGAAAAACTGTTTTTT.

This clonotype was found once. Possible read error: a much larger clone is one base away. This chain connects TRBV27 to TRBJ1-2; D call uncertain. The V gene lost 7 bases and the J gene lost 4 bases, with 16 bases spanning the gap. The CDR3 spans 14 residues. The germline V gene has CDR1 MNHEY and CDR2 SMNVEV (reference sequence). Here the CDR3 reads CASNIGRFGYGYTF. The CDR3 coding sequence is TGTGCCAGCAATATTGGACGTTTTGGCTATGGCTACACCTTC.

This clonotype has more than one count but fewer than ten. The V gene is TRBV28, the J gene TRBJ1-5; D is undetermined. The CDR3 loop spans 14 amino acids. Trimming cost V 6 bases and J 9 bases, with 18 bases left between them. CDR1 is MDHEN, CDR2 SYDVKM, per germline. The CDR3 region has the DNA TGTGCCAGCAGCCGGATGGGTAACGGTCGGCCCCAGCATTTT. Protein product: CASSRMGNGRPQHF.